This T cell receptor beta chain was profiled in a study of T cell clonotyping in hematopoietic cell transplantation. Study in general: Cytoreduction preceded collection of pretransplant recipient samples.

In germline, CDR1 is SGDLS, CDR2 YYNGEE. Trimming pared 0 bases from V and 1 base from J, leaving 7 bases between. This CDR3 is built from 15 residues. This table comes from immunoSEQ multiplex PCR, and its TCRdb copy is limited to in-frame clones, with some not included. The sample comprises roughly 80,000 clones, roughly 95% of which are singletons, and roughly 1.5% rests with the top ten. Noted time point: recipient sample about 28 days before transplant, after cytoreduction. This sequence joins TRBV9 and TRBJ2-2; weak D call: TRBD1 (5 bases). The input for sequencing was peripheral blood mononuclear cells, taken before stem cell transplant. The TCR comes from a woman between 50 and 59 years old with acute myeloid leukemia. Some clones in this sample may be carry-over from other donors' samples. CDR3 coding DNA: TGTGCCAGCAGCGTAGGGACACTGAACACCGGGGAGCTGTTTTTT. Its translation is CASSVGTLNTGELFF.